This T cell receptor beta chain was found in a study of cytomegalovirus exposure and HLA in healthy donors (dated by TCRdb to the late 2010s). Study-wide context: An earlier analysis of about 530 of the donors reported approximately 260 Gb of sequence data and around 120 million unique TCR beta sequences obtained from about 179 million T cells. The study profiled the T cell repertoires of more than 500 subjects by immunosequencing and related them to cytomegalovirus serostatus. Every repertoire in the discovery cohort had been generated on one and the same sequencing platform. Four to six DR-DQ haplotypes were handled as single units for association and clustering because linkage in the cohort was strong. Among over 350 genotyped donors of the cohort, an average of approximately 240,000 unique TCR beta nucleotide sequences were sequenced per donor, 15% to 20% of them non-productive. A later genetic analysis took genome-wide SNP genotypes for about 60% of the roughly 670 donors and used that subset as a discovery cohort. Class I and class II HLA loci were covered by the typing at four-digit resolution. In the later analysis, no new phenotypic data were used to find candidate immune exposures; instead, reliance was placed on TCR beta sequences and their occurrence across donors. The study combined high-throughput TCR immunosequencing, statistical association of individual TCRs with disease status, and machine learning to predict cytomegalovirus infection status. An earlier analysis of several hundred of the donors used high-throughput TCR beta sequencing to judge whether each TCR beta V gene segment behaved as functional or pseudogenic. Of the 398 genotyped donors, around 81% fell in the genetic ancestry cluster associated with self-reported Caucasian donors. The number of typed donors differed by locus: about 620-640 for A, B, C, DRB1 and DQB1; some 540 for DQA1; approximately 600 for DPA1; and around 450 for DPB1. In addition to the first cohort of hundreds of subjects, a separate validation cohort of 130 or so different subjects was used. Roughly 300 gigabases of sequencing data and 70 million to 85 million unique TCR sequences were included in an early release covering roughly 600 HLA-typed donors. To study patterns of TCR occurrence, a later analysis re-analyzed previously published TCR beta repertoires from under 750 donors and added high-resolution HLA genotyping. The study aimed to test whether cataloging public T cell receptors could reveal signatures of past pathogen exposure. Donor age, sex, ethnicity and CMV serostatus were collected together with the repertoire data.

The paper's findings and limits, for the study overall: Most CMV-associated TCR beta chains appeared to be HLA-restricted in a later analysis, and the HLA associations seemed to be driven largely by CMV exposure. The study gave a list of some 150 TCR beta chains associated with cytomegalovirus. Correlated functional status among segregating V segments might reflect linkage disequilibrium, but an unknown experimental factor could not be ruled out. In a later analysis, 16,951 TCR beta sequences were associated with specific HLA alleles at a false discovery rate of 0.05. According to the authors, the approach could potentially be generalized to other disease states and immunological phenotypes. This cohort had only TCR beta chains sequenced, and the lack of alpha or paired-chain data limited which features could be detected. A later analysis found that TCR association rates varied across HLA loci, with DRB1 alleles showing the most associated TCRs and HLA-C alleles the fewest. Cytomegalovirus status was reported to be diagnosed by the classifier with high specificity and sensitivity in both the original and validation cohorts. Compared with the approximately 700-donor mean, donors in an Asian-associated ancestry cluster had fewer N-insertions in productive TCRs, according to a later genetic analysis. Across donors, most TCR sequences were observed very rarely, whereas some public TCRs were present in many individuals. A further reported finding was that TCR beta sequences accurately predicted the HLA-A and HLA-B alleles for most subjects in the first cohort. In vitro tests confirmed that a few of the cytomegalovirus-associated TCR beta chains recognize cytomegalovirus antigens. Several of the top co-occurrence clusters appeared to be linked to parvovirus B19, influenza, CMV and Epstein-Barr virus, according to a later analysis. CMV serostatus was the only immune exposure information available for the cohort. Sequencing depth was assumed to be roughly uniform across donors in the presence/absence analyses, though that assumption may not hold. In a later analysis, HLA-associated TCR beta chains showed more clonal expansion and lower generation probabilities than non-associated chains that were equally common. Because the 87-base-pair reads could not distinguish some IMGT-functional V segments, including TRBV6-2 and TRBV6-3, those segments were excluded. Because counts were too low, seventeen rarely observed V segments, including chromosome 9 orphons, were excluded from the earlier analysis of several hundred of the donors. Because HLA typing was unavailable for some donors at each locus, only the typed subset was used in association tests. A group of highly shared sequence variants was considered likely to be a technical artifact of the sequencing pipeline. An association between a missense DCLRE1C variant and V-gene and J-gene trimming of TCR beta chains was found in a later genetic analysis and replicated in an independent cohort. Broadly in line with IMGT annotations, most TCR beta V segments showed up in productive rearrangements about 87% or about 30% of the time in an earlier analysis of around 550 of the donors. Assigning TCR associations to individual alleles was difficult when HLA alleles, especially DR and DQ, strongly co-occurred.

Comments on this clone: Its binding antigen is unknown. No per-base quality is available; no much larger clone lies one base away.

The library came from the immunoSEQ multiplex PCR assay. A mixture of 60 forward primers for TCR Vbeta segments and 13 reverse primers for TCR Jbeta segments was used in the multiplex PCR. The CDR3 region of rearranged TCR beta genes was amplified from genomic DNA with a multiplex PCR assay. The Illumina HiSeq System was used to sequence the amplified TCR beta libraries as 87-base-pair reads. The authors processed their data as follows. In a later analysis, approximately 74 million unique TCR beta chains were counted across the approximately 670 repertoires, and around 10 million of these chains were shared by at least two donors. A nearest-neighbor algorithm error-corrected the raw reads and collapsed the reads into unique sequences, merging closely related sequences to remove PCR and sequencing errors. V, D and J gene segments were assigned by aligning CDR3 sequences to IMGT reference sequences. Each retained sequence needed at least a six-nucleotide match to both a V gene segment and a J gene segment. A rearrangement was called productive if the CDR3 had no stop codons and remained in frame with V and J, and every other rearrangement was called non-productive. Following IMGT convention, CDR3 was defined as the stretch from the second conserved V-encoded cysteine up to the conserved J-encoded phenylalanine. Sequences without an unambiguous match to a single V gene segment were excluded from the earlier analysis of about 600 of the donors. In an earlier analysis of more than 500 of the donors, a V segment was called functional when productive rearrangements were above 56.7%, and segregating when the standard deviation between donors exceeded 5%. A statistical classification framework was developed to diagnose cytomegalovirus status using the catalog of TCR beta chain sequences. V and J gene assignment, in a later analysis, came from comparing TCR nucleotide sequences with IMGT/GENE-DB human TR gene sequences. The TCRdist pipeline was used in a later analysis to assign CDR3 sequences and most-parsimonious VDJ recombination scenarios. In a later analysis, each TCR beta chain was defined by its CDR3 amino acid sequence together with its V-gene family, and reads without a unique V-gene family were excluded. In a later analysis, around 600 highly shared, low-generation-probability nucleotide sequences were removed to address suspected cross-contamination and a sequencing artifact. In a later analysis, a clonal expansion index for each public chain was calculated from normalized within-repertoire ranks of inferred template counts. In a later analysis, generation probabilities were computed with a VDJ recombination model fitted to out-of-frame rearrangements, and the resulting probabilities were checked against IGoR. In a later analysis, hypergeometric tests were used to score TCR-TCR, TCR-HLA and TCR-CMV co-occurrence, with a repertoire-size bias correction applied to TCR pairs. False discovery rates were estimated in a later analysis by permuting HLA or CMV assignments 20 times. In a later analysis, co-occurring TCRs were grouped using DBSCAN, with TCRdist sequence similarity added in when clustering inside HLA-allele-positive subsets. Co-occurrence clustering excluded repertoires with fewer than 30,000 or more than 120,000 public chains, plus five with anomalous nucleotide sharing. TCRdb provides this immuneACCESS table in a form limited to in-frame rearrangements. Some clones are lacking; in checked studies, under half of them reflect an unresolved V gene, and why the rest are absent is not known. The V and J calls and clone size are taken from that table; D and trimming were inferred from the DNA. A total of around 130,000 clones appear in this sample, about 82% of them only once. The top ten constitute about 1.2% of the sample.

The cohort was made up of under 800 healthy bone marrow donors. At the time of sampling, every cohort member was nominally healthy, though immune exposures that went unrecorded were likely present. The donor tested CMV seronegative, placing the donor among the 350 to 400 seronegative members of the cohort. A peripheral blood sample was collected from each donor, and TCR beta sequencing was performed on peripheral blood mononuclear cells. Genomic DNA was extracted from the blood cell samples with the Qiagen DNeasy Blood Extraction Kit. Trimming takes 7 bases from V and 2 bases from J, and the germline ends sit 13 bases apart. The germline V gene (reference sequence) provides CDR1 MNHEY and CDR2 SMNVEV. The CDR3 has 14 amino acids, counting the end cysteine and phenylalanine. CDR3 DNA only is kept here, 42 bases in frame from base 1.

The sequencing sample was made of PBMCs. The TCR comes from a boy younger than 18 in good health and CMV-seronegative. The rearranged segments are TRBV27 and TRBJ2-3; the best D guess is TRBD1, with 5 bases matching. The CDR3 is CASKVDSDTDTQYF. The DNA sequence is given as TGTGCCAGCAAAGTCGACAGTGACACAGATACGCAGTATTTT.